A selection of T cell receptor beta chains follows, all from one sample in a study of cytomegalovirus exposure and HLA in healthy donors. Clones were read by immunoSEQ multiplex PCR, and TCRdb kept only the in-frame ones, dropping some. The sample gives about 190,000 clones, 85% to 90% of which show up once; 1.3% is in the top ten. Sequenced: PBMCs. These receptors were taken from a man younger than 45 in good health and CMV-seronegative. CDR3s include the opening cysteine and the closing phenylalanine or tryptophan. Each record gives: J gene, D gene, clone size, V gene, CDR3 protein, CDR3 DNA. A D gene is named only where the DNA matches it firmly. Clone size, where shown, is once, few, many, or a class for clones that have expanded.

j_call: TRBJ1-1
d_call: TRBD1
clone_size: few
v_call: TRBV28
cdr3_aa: CASSLGTVAFF
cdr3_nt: TGTGCCAGCAGCCTTGGGACAGTAGCTTTCTTT

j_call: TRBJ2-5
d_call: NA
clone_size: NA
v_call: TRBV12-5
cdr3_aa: CASGLPTALQETQYF
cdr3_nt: TGTGCTAGTGGTTTGCCGACAGCTCTGCAAGAGACCCAGTACTTC

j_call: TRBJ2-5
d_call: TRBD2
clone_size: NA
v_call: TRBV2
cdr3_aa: CASTYTGRARETQYF
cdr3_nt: TGTGCCAGCACCTATACCGGGAGGGCCCGGGAGACCCAGTACTTC

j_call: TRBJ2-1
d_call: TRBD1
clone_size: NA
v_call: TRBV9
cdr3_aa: CASSGTGDEQFF
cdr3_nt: TGTGCCAGCAGCGGAACAGGGGATGAGCAGTTCTTC

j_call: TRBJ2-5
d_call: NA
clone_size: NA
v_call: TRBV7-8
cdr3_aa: CASSLARGSGETQYF
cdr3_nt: TGTGCCAGCAGCTTAGCTCGGGGGTCAGGAGAGACCCAGTACTTC

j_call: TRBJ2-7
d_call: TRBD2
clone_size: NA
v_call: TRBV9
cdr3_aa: CASSRGDGNYEQYF
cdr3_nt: TGTGCCAGCAGCCGGGGGGACGGGAATTACGAGCAGTACTTC

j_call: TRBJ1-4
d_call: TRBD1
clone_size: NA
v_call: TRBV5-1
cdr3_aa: CASSLTGATNEKLFF
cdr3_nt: TGCGCCAGCAGCTTAACAGGGGCAACTAATGAAAAACTGTTTTTT

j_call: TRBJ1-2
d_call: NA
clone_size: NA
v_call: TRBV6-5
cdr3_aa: CASSYTIAGNYGYTF
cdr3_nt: TGTGCCAGCAGTTACACAATCGCAGGGAACTATGGCTACACCTTC

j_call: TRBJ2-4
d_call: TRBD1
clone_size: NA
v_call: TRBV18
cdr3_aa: CASSPGQQNIQYF
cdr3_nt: TGTGCCAGCTCACCGGGACAGCAAAACATTCAGTACTTC

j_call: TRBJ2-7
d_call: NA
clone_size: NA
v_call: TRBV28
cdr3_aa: CASSPSEGPYEQYF
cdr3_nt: TGTGCCAGCAGCCCATCGGAGGGCCCCTACGAGCAGTACTTC

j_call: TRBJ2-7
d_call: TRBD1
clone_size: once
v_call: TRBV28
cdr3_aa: CASSSGTADYEQYF
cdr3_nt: TGTGCCAGCAGTTCGGGGACAGCAGACTACGAGCAGTACTTC

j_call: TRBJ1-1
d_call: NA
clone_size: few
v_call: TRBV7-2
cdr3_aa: CASRTSNSREGEAFF
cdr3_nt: TGTGCCAGCAGAACATCGAATTCACGAGAGGGTGAAGCTTTCTTT

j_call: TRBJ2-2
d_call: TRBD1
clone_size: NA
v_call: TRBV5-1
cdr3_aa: CASSLRQGATGELFF
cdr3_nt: TGCGCCAGCAGCCTCCGGCAGGGGGCAACCGGGGAGCTGTTTTTT

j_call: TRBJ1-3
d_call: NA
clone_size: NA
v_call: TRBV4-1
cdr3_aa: CASSQLTGQKGRYF
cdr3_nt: TGCGCCAGCAGCCAACTGACAGGCCAGAAAGGAAGATATTTT

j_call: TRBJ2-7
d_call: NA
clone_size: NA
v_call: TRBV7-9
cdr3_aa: CASSRGQTYEQYF
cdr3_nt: TGTGCCAGCAGTCGCGGACAGACCTACGAGCAGTACTTC

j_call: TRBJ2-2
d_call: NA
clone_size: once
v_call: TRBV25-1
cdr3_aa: CASSEGQGVLFF
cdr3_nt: TGTGCCAGCAGTGAAGGCCAGGGCGTGCTGTTTTTT

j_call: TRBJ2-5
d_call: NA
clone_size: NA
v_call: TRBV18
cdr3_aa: CASSPPGAGQETQYF
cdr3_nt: TGTGCCAGCTCACCACCGGGGGCAGGGCAAGAGACCCAGTACTTC

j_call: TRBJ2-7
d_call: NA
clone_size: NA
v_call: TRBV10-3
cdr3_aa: CAITPGAAYEQYF
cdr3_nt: TGTGCCATCACACCTGGGGCAGCCTACGAGCAGTACTTC

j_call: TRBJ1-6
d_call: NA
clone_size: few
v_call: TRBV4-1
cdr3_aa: CASSQEGTYYNSPLHF
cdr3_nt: TGCGCCAGCAGCCAAGAGGGGACTTACTATAATTCACCCCTCCACTTT

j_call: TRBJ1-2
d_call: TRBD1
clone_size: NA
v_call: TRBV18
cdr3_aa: CASSPPQDRLHYGYTF
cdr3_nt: TGTGCCAGCTCACCACCGCAGGACAGGTTACACTATGGCTACACCTTC